What follows is one T cell receptor (beta chain) and its context. Donors were grouped by their self-reported clinical history. The protocol was immunoSEQ multiplex PCR, while the TCRdb copy is restricted to in-frame clones and leaves out a portion. The sample shows hundreds of thousands of clones, around 86% of them seen only once. The sample comes from a study of blood T cell repertoires in COVID-19. Study context: Researchers got acute and convalescent COVID-19 samples from the United States, Italy and Spain.

V lost 6 bases and J 5 bases, leaving 17 bases between the germline ends. The CDR3 spans 15 residues. Germline V gene lookup returns CDR1 LNHDA and CDR2 SQIVND (reference sequence). This receptor was obtained from a woman aged 40 to 49 with acute COVID-19. The chain links TRBV19 to TRBJ2-1; weak D call: TRBD2 (6 bases). Sequencing was performed on PBMCs or T cells enriched from blood (not recorded which). The CDR3 here is CASSYSTGGHNEQFF. The CDR3 DNA is TGTGCCAGTAGCTACTCAACCGGGGGACACAATGAGCAGTTCTTC. Supplemented by reference TRBV19 and TRBJ2-1, the full variable domain reads DGGITQSPKYLFRKEGQNVTLSCEQNLNHDAMYWYRQDPGQGLRLIYYSQIVNDFQKGDIAEGYSVSREKKESFPLTVTSAQKNPTAFYLCASSYSTGGHNEQFFGPGTRLTVL.